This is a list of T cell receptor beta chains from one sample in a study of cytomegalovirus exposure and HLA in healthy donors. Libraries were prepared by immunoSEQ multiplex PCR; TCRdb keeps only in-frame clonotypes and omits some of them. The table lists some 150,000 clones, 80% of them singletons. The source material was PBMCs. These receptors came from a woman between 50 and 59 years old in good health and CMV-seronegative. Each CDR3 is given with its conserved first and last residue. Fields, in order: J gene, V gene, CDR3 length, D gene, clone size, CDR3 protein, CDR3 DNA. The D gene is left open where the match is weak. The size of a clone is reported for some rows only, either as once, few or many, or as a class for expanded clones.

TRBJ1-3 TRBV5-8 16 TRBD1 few CASSSPGTGDGNTIYF TGTGCCAGCAGCTCACCCGGGACAGGGGACGGAAACACCATATATTTT
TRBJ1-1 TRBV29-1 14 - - CSVGQGTPLTEAFF TGCAGCGTTGGGCAGGGGACGCCCCTGACTGAAGCTTTCTTT
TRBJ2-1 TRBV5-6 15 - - CASSFMGGGRDEQFF TGTGCCAGCAGCTTCATGGGGGGGGGCAGGGATGAGCAGTTCTTC
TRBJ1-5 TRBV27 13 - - CASSLRQLQPQHF TGCGCCAGCAGTCTACGACAGTTACAGCCCCAGCATTTT
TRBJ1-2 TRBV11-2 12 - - CASSLDRVGYTF TGTGCCAGCAGCTTAGACAGGGTTGGCTACACCTTC
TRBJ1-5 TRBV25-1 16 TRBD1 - CASSPGTANSNQPQHF TGTGCCAGCAGCCCCGGGACAGCTAATAGCAATCAGCCCCAGCATTTT
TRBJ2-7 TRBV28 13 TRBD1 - CASRRTGLHEQYF TGTGCCAGCAGGAGGACAGGGTTGCACGAGCAGTACTTC
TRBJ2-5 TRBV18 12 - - CASSGTGETQYF TGTGCCAGCTCTGGGACTGGAGAGACCCAGTACTTC
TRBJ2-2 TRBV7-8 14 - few CASSLDTNTGELFF TGTGCCAGCAGCTTAGACACAAACACCGGGGAGCTGTTTTTT
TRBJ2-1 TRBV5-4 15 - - CASSHQGNSYNEQFF TGTGCCAGCAGCCACCAGGGAAACTCCTACAATGAGCAGTTCTTC
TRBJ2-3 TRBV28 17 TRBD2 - CASSLQTSGGLRDTQYF TGTGCCAGCAGTTTACAAACTAGCGGAGGCCTACGGGATACGCAGTATTTT
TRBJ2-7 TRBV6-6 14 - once CASRRQAISYEQYF TGTGCCAGCAGAAGACAGGCGATCTCCTACGAGCAGTACTTC
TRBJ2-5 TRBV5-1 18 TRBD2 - CASSAIPGTSGIQETQYF TGCGCCAGCAGCGCTATCCCCGGGACTAGCGGGATCCAAGAGACCCAGTACTTC
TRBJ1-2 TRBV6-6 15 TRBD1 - CASSSADRALRGYTF TGTGCCAGCAGTTCGGCGGACAGGGCCCTTAGGGGCTACACCTTC
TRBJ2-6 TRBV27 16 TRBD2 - CASSFWGGTGANVLTF TGTGCCAGCAGTTTCTGGGGAGGGACTGGGGCCAACGTCCTGACTTTC
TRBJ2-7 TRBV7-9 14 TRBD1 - CASSFGTGVYEQYF TGTGCCAGCAGCTTCGGGACAGGGGTCTACGAGCAGTACTTC
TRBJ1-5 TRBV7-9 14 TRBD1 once CASSLDRVDQPQHF TGTGCCAGCAGCCTCGACAGGGTCGACCAGCCCCAGCATTTT
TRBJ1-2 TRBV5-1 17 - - CASSWGGAPGANYGYTF TGCGCCAGCAGCTGGGGGGGGGCACCGGGCGCAAACTATGGCTACACCTTC
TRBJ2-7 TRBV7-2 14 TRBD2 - CASSLASSGYEQYF TGTGCCAGCAGCTTAGCTTCTAGCGGCTACGAGCAGTACTTC
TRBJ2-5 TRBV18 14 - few CASSPLGGQETQYF TGTGCCAGCTCACCGCTGGGGGGCCAAGAGACCCAGTACTTC
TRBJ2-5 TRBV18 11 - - CASSPPGAQYF TGTGCCAGCTCACCACCCGGGGCCCAGTACTTC
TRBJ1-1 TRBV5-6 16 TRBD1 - CASSFGMGQANTEAFF TGTGCCAGCAGCTTTGGAATGGGACAGGCGAACACTGAAGCTTTCTTT
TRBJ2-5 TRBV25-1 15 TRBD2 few CASSQLSGSRETQYF TGTGCCAGCAGCCAGCTGAGCGGGAGTCGGGAGACCCAGTACTTC
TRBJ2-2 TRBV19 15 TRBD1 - CASVPTGWNTGELFF TGTGCCAGTGTTCCGACAGGGTGGAACACCGGGGAGCTGTTTTTT
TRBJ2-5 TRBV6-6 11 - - CASSHGETQYF TGTGCCAGCAGTCACGGGGAGACCCAGTACTTC
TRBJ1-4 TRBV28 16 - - CASSLWGRPTNEKLFF TGTGCCAGCAGTTTATGGGGGCGGCCAACTAATGAAAAACTGTTTTTT
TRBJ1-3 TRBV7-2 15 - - CASSFTVNSGNTIYF TGTGCCAGCAGCTTTACTGTGAACTCTGGAAACACCATATATTTT
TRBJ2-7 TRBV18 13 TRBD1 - CASSPGTGYEQYF TGTGCCAGCTCCCCTGGGACAGGCTACGAGCAGTACTTC
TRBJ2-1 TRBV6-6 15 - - CASTTDNPSYNEQFF TGTGCCAGCACCACGGACAACCCTTCCTACAATGAGCAGTTCTTC
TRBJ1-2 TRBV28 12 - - CASSPLRSGYTF TGTGCCAGCAGTCCCCTACGTAGTGGCTACACCTTC
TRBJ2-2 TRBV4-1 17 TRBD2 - CASSQKRGPTGTGELFF TGCGCCAGCAGCCAGAAGCGGGGTCCGACGGGGACCGGGGAGCTGTTTTTT
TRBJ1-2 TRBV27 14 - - CASRGRGKGYGYTF TGTGCCAGCAGGGGGAGGGGGAAGGGATATGGCTACACCTTC
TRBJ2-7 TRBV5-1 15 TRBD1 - CASSLGGQGAYEQYF TGCGCCAGCAGCTTGGGGGGACAGGGGGCCTACGAGCAGTACTTC
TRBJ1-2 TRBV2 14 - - CASSEALQGVGYTF TGTGCCAGCAGTGAAGCGCTGCAGGGTGTTGGCTACACCTTC
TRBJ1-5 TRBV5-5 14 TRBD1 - CASSPGQGNQPQHF TGTGCCAGCAGCCCGGGACAGGGGAATCAGCCCCAGCATTTT
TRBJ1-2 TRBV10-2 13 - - CASGIGGNYGYTF TGCGCCAGCGGGATCGGAGGTAACTATGGCTACACCTTC
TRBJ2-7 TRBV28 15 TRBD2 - CASLTWAGGSYEQYF TGTGCCAGCCTCACCTGGGCGGGGGGTTCCTACGAGCAGTACTTC
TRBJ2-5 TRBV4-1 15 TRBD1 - CASSLPGTGQETQYF TGCGCCAGCAGCCTTCCCGGGACAGGACAAGAGACCCAGTACTTC
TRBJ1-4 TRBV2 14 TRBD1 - CASSERQGNEKLFF TGTGCCAGCAGTGAACGACAGGGGAATGAAAAACTGTTTTTT
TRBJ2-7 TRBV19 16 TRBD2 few CASRLTAGTSSYEQYF TGTGCCAGTAGGCTGACAGCCGGGACTAGCTCCTACGAGCAGTACTTC
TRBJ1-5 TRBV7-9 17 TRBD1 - CASSLFRGQGGNQPQHF TGTGCCAGCAGCCTTTTTCGCGGACAGGGCGGGAATCAGCCCCAGCATTTT
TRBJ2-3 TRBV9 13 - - CASSVAGADTQYF TGTGCCAGCAGCGTAGCCGGGGCAGATACGCAGTATTTT